This note documents a single TCR beta chain sequence. Recruitment covered 25 or so US areas and drew participants whose ages spanned 18 to 89 years. Cohort allocation depended upon clinical history that participants reported. Recovered status applied to Cohort 3 donors who had two consecutive negative PCRs. It also applied to those with clearance or with symptom resolution. The repertoire was sequenced with immunoSEQ multiplex PCR; TCRdb's copy has only in-frame clones and lacks some. Of 310,000 or so clones in the sample, 70% to 90% were seen once. The CDR3 length is 12 residues. The V end was cut by 4 bases, the J end by 1 base, with 4 bases between. The record originates from a study of blood T cell repertoires in COVID-19. Study at large: The cDNA or gDNA used as material had been derived from T cells, B-cell-depleted T cells, or PBMCs.

The TCR was taken from a woman in her twenties or thirties who had recovered from COVID-19. V usage is TRBV12-3 or TRBV12-4 and J usage is TRBJ1-1; D gene uncertain. The source material was PBMCs or T cells enriched from blood (not recorded which). The CDR3 reads CASSSKNTEAFF. The CDR3 DNA follows: TGTGCCAGCAGTTCCAAGAACACTGAAGCTTTCTTT.